Listed below are T cell receptor beta chains from one sample, sequenced in a study of T cells in Graves' hyperthyroidism and ophthalmopathy. TCRdb redid the calling of the multiplex PCR reads with MiXCR, one entry per CDR3 protein. The sample lists about 570,000 distinct CDR3 sequences, around 46% occurring once. Sequencing was carried out using peripheral blood or thyroid tissue (not recorded which). These receptors all come from an adult woman with Graves' disease, either hyperthyroidism or ophthalmopathy (not recorded which). Each CDR3 is given with its conserved first and last residue. The D gene is left open where the match is weak. For some rows the clone size is stated as once, few or many, or as a class when expanded; others skip it.

V gene	D gene	clone size	CDR3 length	J gene	CDR3 DNA	CDR3 protein
TRBV10-3	TRBD2	.	13	TRBJ2-1	TGTGCCATCAGCCTAGCGGGTAGAAATGAGCAGTTCTTC	CAISLAGRNEQFF
TRBV29-1	.	once	11	TRBJ1-1	TGCAGCGTTGGAGTACAGAATGAAGCTTTCTTT	CSVGVQNEAFF
TRBV11-2	.	.	13	TRBJ2-7	TGTGCCAGCAGCTTAGTGGTGGGTATGGAGCAGTACTTC	CASSLVVGMEQYF
TRBV12-3/TRBV12-4	TRBD1	many	15	TRBJ2-7	TGTGCCAGCAGCCTCTTGGCCAGGGGGCCTGGCGAGCAGTACTTC	CASSLLARGPGEQYF
TRBV7-9	.	.	16	TRBJ2-2	TGCGCCAGCAGACCTCCATCCCGAGGTTACACCGGGGAGCTGTTTTTT	CASRPPSRGYTGELFF
TRBV9	TRBD1	many	16	TRBJ1-6	TGTGCCAGCAGCGTCAGGGGGGGATATGGTAATTCACCCCTCCACTTT	CASSVRGGYGNSPLHF
TRBV29-1	.	.	12	TRBJ2-5	TGCAGTGCTAGAGACGGGGTGGAGACCCAGTACTTC	CSARDGVETQYF
TRBV20-1	.	few	17	TRBJ1-1	TGCAGTGCTAGAGATGAGGGCAGGGTCGGGGGGAACACTGAAGCTTTCTTT	CSARDEGRVGGNTEAFF
TRBV10-3	TRBD1	few	15	TRBJ1-6	TGTGCCATCAGTGGACAGGGGTCTTTGAATTCACCCCTCCACTTT	CAISGQGSLNSPLHF
TRBV25-1	TRBD1	many	16	TRBJ1-2	TGTGCCGGCAGTGAATGGGCGGGGCCTACAGGGGATGGCTACACCTTC	CAGSEWAGPTGDGYTF
TRBV20-1	TRBD2	few	12	TRBJ2-7	TGCAGTGCCGGACTAGCGCTCTACGAGCAGTACTTC	CSAGLALYEQYF
TRBV20-1	.	.	12	TRBJ1-2	TGCAGTGCTCCAGGGTTGTGGAATGGCTACACCTTC	CSAPGLWNGYTF
TRBV29-1	TRBD1	.	12	TRBJ1-1	TGCAGCGGACAGGGCCGTCGGACTGAAGCTTTCTTT	CSGQGRRTEAFF
TRBV15	.	once	14	TRBJ2-7	TGTGCCACCCGTTCCCGGGAGTCCGTAAAAGAGCAGTACTTC	CATRSRESVKEQYF
TRBV20-1	TRBD2	many	14	TRBJ2-7	TGCAGTGCTAGACCGGGACTAGCGGGCTACGAGCAGTACTTC	CSARPGLAGYEQYF
TRBV25-1	.	.	12	TRBJ1-6	TGTGCCAGCACACGGGACCCTTCACCCCTCCACTTT	CASTRDPSPLHF
TRBV5-1	.	many	15	TRBJ2-5	TGTGCCAGCAGCTTAGCCGGGACATCCCAAGAGACCCAGTACTTC	CASSLAGTSQETQYF
TRBV29-1	TRBD2	many	15	TRBJ2-2	TGCAGCGTTTGGGGAGGGGCAGGTTCAACCGGGGAGCTGTTTTTT	CSVWGGAGSTGELFF
TRBV7-4	.	many	13	TRBJ1-5	TGTGCCAGCAGCTTAGCGCCAAGACAGCCCCAGCATTTT	CASSLAPRQPQHF
TRBV7-9	.	few	17	TRBJ2-5	TGTGCCAGCAGCTTGGGGAGAGCGGGTGGGCCCCAAGAGACCCAGTACTTC	CASSLGRAGGPQETQYF
TRBV13	.	few	13	TRBJ1-4	TGTGCCAGCAGCTTTCGGGAGTATGAAAAACTGTTTTTT	CASSFREYEKLFF
TRBV6-5	.	.	14	TRBJ2-2	TGTGCCAGCAGTCTGCCGGACCCGTTTTTGGCGCTGTTTTTT	CASSLPDPFLALFF
TRBV5-4	.	.	12	TRBJ2-5	TGTGCCACCGCTTTGGGCCAAGAGACCCAGTACTTC	CATALGQETQYF
TRBV11-2	.	.	15	TRBJ2-3	TGTGCCAGCAGCGCCAGGTTGGGGTTTGGAGATACGCAGTATTTT	CASSARLGFGDTQYF
TRBV13	.	many	16	TRBJ2-7	TGTGCCAGCAGCTTAGGCCTAAAGTCTACCTGGGACGAGCAGTACTTC	CASSLGLKSTWDEQYF
TRBV10-3	.	.	12	TRBJ1-1	TGTGCCATCAGGAAAGACCCGGGGTTAGCTTTCTTT	CAIRKDPGLAFF
TRBV20-1	.	.	13	TRBJ1-6	TGCAGTGTCCCAAGGGAAAGAGGAGCTCCCCTCCACTTT	CSVPRERGAPLHF
TRBV7-9	.	once	14	TRBJ1-2	TGTGCCAGCAGCTCCCAGACAACTAACTATGGCTACACCTTC	CASSSQTTNYGYTF
TRBV28	.	many	15	TRBJ2-5	TGTGCCAGCACCTCGCCCGGAGGGGGCCAAGAGACCCAGTACTTC	CASTSPGGGQETQYF
TRBV5-1	TRBD2	once	15	TRBJ2-1	TGCGCCAGCAGCTATGGACTAGCGGGGTCGAATGAGCAGTTCTTC	CASSYGLAGSNEQFF
TRBV5-1	.	many	12	TRBJ2-3	TGTGCCAGCAGCTTCGGCACAGATACGCAGTATTTT	CASSFGTDTQYF
TRBV7-8	.	.	15	TRBJ2-5	TGTGCCAGCAGCCAGCCCGGCGCGGCACAAGAGACCCAGTACTTC	CASSQPGAAQETQYF
TRBV7-3	.	many	18	TRBJ2-6	TGTGCCAGCAGCTTAATATCAGGGGGGGTGTCTGGGGCCAACGTCCTGACTTTC	CASSLISGGVSGANVLTF
TRBV6-6	.	many	14	TRBJ1-4	TGTGCCAGCAGTTACCGGCCCGAGTTGGAAAAACTGTTTTTT	CASSYRPELEKLFF
TRBV24-1	.	few	14	TRBJ2-2	TGTGCCACCAGTGACCCCTACTCCACCGGGGAGCTGTTTTTT	CATSDPYSTGELFF
TRBV20-1	.	once	12	TRBJ2-7	TGCAGTGCTGGGGGGATCACCTACGAGCAGTACTTC	CSAGGITYEQYF
TRBV6-5	.	many	14	TRBJ1-5	TGTGCCAGCAGCTCCACAGGGCATAATCAGCCCCAGCATTTT	CASSSTGHNQPQHF
TRBV7-2	.	.	15	TRBJ1-6	TGTGCCAGCACCAAGCGCCGCTCCTATAATTCACCCCTCCACTTT	CASTKRRSYNSPLHF
TRBV7-9	.	.	16	TRBJ1-1	TGTGCCAGCAGTAGAAAGACGGACACGCCGAACACTGAAGCTTTCTTT	CASSRKTDTPNTEAFF
TRBV7-9	.	many	12	TRBJ2-7	TGTGCCAGCGGTCCAGGAGTCTACGAGCAGTACTTC	CASGPGVYEQYF